The rows below give T cell receptor beta chains drawn from one sample of a study of shared clonotypes between healthy human individuals. The method was immunoSEQ multiplex PCR; TCRdb's version includes in-frame clones alone and lacks a portion of them. The data hold around 500,000 clones, with 79% observed a single time. The sample was PBMCs. The receptors originated from a woman aged 40 to 49 in good health. Some clones in this sample may be carry-over from other donors' samples. CDR3s include the opening cysteine and the closing phenylalanine or tryptophan. D genes are given only for firm matches. Not every row has a clone size; where given, it reads once, few, many or a size class.

>TRBJ2-5|TRBV2|NA|many
CASSRSGVQRETQYF
TGTGCCAGCAGTCGATCAGGGGTACAAAGAGAGACCCAGTACTTC
>TRBJ2-7|TRBV18|TRBD2|NA
CASSPGLAGGSDEQYF
TGTGCCAGCTCACCAGGACTAGCGGGAGGTTCCGACGAGCAGTACTTC
>TRBJ2-2|TRBV6-1|NA|few
CASRTAYGTGELFF
TGTGCCAGCAGGACGGCCTATGGCACCGGGGAGCTGTTTTTT
>TRBJ2-1|TRBV12-5|NA|NA
CASGFATAQQFF
TGTGCTAGTGGTTTCGCGACAGCTCAGCAGTTCTTC
>TRBJ1-2|TRBV19|NA|NA
CASSIDRSTDTTF
TGTGCCAGTAGTATAGACCGTTCGACGGACACCACCTTC
>TRBJ2-7|TRBV9|TRBD2|NA
CASSVGLAAYEQYF
TGTGCCAGCAGCGTAGGACTAGCCGCCTACGAGCAGTACTTC
>TRBJ1-4|TRBV7-2|NA|NA
CASSLGGGNNEKLFF
TGTGCCAGCAGCTTAGGTGGGGGGAATAATGAAAAACTGTTTTTT
>TRBJ2-7|TRBV11-2|NA|NA
CASSFAGGGPYEQYF
TGTGCCAGCAGCTTCGCTGGGGGCGGACCCTACGAGCAGTACTTC
>TRBJ2-3|TRBV7-6|TRBD2|NA
CASSHPLAATDTQYF
TGTGCCAGCAGCCACCCACTAGCGGCTACAGATACGCAGTATTTT
>TRBJ2-3|TRBV11-3|NA|NA
CASSARSGTDTQYF
TGTGCCAGCAGCGCCCGATCAGGGACCGATACGCAGTATTTT
>TRBJ2-6|TRBV27|NA|NA
CASTPSLGYNGANVLTF
TGTGCCAGCACCCCCTCCCTCGGTTATAATGGGGCCAACGTCCTGACTTTC
>TRBJ1-2|TRBV28|NA|NA
CASSLLASVLTYGYTF
TGTGCCAGCAGTTTATTGGCCAGCGTCCTTACCTATGGCTACACCTTC
>TRBJ2-1|TRBV9|TRBD2|NA
CASSTNRGEFF
TGTGCCAGCAGCACTAACCGGGGGGAGTTCTTC
>TRBJ2-6|TRBV30|NA|NA
CAWTIRDSGANVLTF
TGTGCCTGGACCATCAGGGATTCTGGGGCCAACGTCCTGACTTTC
>TRBJ1-5|TRBV18|NA|NA
CASSPEGGKEPQHF
TGTGCCAGCTCACCAGAGGGAGGGAAGGAGCCCCAGCATTTT
>TRBJ1-3|TRBV15|NA|once
CATSRGKSGNTIYF
TGTGCCACCAGCAGAGGGAAATCTGGAAACACCATATATTTT
>TRBJ2-3|TRBV19|TRBD2|once
CASRTLAGVDTQYF
TGTGCCAGCCGGACACTAGCGGGAGTAGATACGCAGTATTTT
>TRBJ1-2|TRBV2|NA|NA
CASSERAGVFGYTF
TGTGCCAGCAGTGAGAGGGCAGGGGTTTTTGGCTACACCTTC
>TRBJ2-7|TRBV4-2|TRBD2|NA
CASSQEAGSGTSTLYEQYF
TGTGCCAGCAGCCAAGAAGCGGGTAGCGGGACTTCTACCCTCTACGAGCAGTACTTC
>TRBJ1-5|TRBV28|NA|NA
CASSFVSGRDPQHF
TGTGCCAGCAGTTTCGTTTCAGGGAGGGATCCCCAGCATTTT
>TRBJ1-2|TRBV28|NA|NA
CASTPWQGSNYGYTF
TGTGCCAGCACTCCCTGGCAGGGAAGTAACTATGGCTACACCTTC
>TRBJ2-3|TRBV18|NA|once
CASSLGWQSNTDTQYF
TGTGCCAGCTCTCTCGGATGGCAGAGTAACACAGATACGCAGTATTTT
>TRBJ2-2|TRBV4-3|NA|NA
CASSLRHSIGELFF
TGCGCCAGCAGCCTCCGCCACAGCATCGGGGAGCTGTTTTTT
>TRBJ1-3|TRBV14|NA|NA
CASSQGQGQFGNTIYF
TGTGCCAGCAGCCAAGGGCAGGGCCAGTTCGGAAACACCATATATTTT
>TRBJ2-5|TRBV27|NA|NA
CASSSQGETQYF
TGTGCCAGCAGTTCCCAGGGTGAGACCCAGTACTTC
>TRBJ2-1|TRBV10-2|TRBD2|NA
CASSPGTSGGPEEQFF
TGCGCCAGCAGTCCCGGGACTAGCGGTGGGCCCGAGGAGCAGTTCTTC
>TRBJ2-3|TRBV2|TRBD2|NA
CASSTILAGGGDTQYF
TGTGCCAGCAGTACCATACTAGCGGGCGGGGGAGATACGCAGTATTTT
>TRBJ2-7|TRBV11-1|NA|NA
CASSFTGTNYEQYF
TGTGCCAGCAGCTTCACAGGGACCAACTACGAGCAGTACTTC
>TRBJ2-1|TRBV6-1|NA|NA
CASSEGSRYNEQFF
TGTGCCAGCAGTGAAGGGAGTAGGTACAATGAGCAGTTCTTC
>TRBJ1-2|TRBV5-6|TRBD1|NA
CASSSRQGEIRSSNHGYTF
TGTGCCAGCAGCTCCCGACAGGGGGAAATAAGGTCCAGTAACCATGGCTACACCTTC
>TRBJ2-1|TRBV4-2|TRBD2|NA
CASSQVRGTSGNEQFF
TGTGCCAGCAGCCAAGTTCGGGGGACTAGCGGCAATGAGCAGTTCTTC
>TRBJ2-4|TRBV10-3|TRBD2|NA
CAISGLAGEENIQYF
TGTGCCATCAGTGGACTAGCGGGAGAAGAAAACATTCAGTACTTC
>TRBJ2-7|TRBV5-4|NA|once
CASSFDSPPYEQYF
TGTGCCAGCAGCTTCGACAGTCCCCCCTACGAGCAGTACTTC
>TRBJ2-3|TRBV4-3|NA|NA
CASSQDNGPITDTQYF
TGCGCCAGCAGCCAAGATAATGGGCCCATCACAGATACGCAGTATTTT
>TRBJ1-5|TRBV5-3|NA|few
CARSSGQDYSNQPQHF
TGTGCCAGAAGCTCCGGACAAGACTATAGCAATCAGCCCCAGCATTTT
>TRBJ2-5|TRBV5-5|NA|many
CASQQLSRYQETQYF
TGTGCCAGCCAGCAGCTCTCCAGGTACCAAGAGACCCAGTACTTC
>TRBJ2-2|TRBV19|TRBD2|NA
CASKGGSGTGELFF
TGTGCCAGTAAGGGCGGGAGTGGTACCGGGGAGCTGTTTTTT
>TRBJ2-7|TRBV2|NA|NA
CASSELGTPYEQYF
TGTGCCAGCAGTGAGTTGGGGACCCCCTACGAGCAGTACTTC